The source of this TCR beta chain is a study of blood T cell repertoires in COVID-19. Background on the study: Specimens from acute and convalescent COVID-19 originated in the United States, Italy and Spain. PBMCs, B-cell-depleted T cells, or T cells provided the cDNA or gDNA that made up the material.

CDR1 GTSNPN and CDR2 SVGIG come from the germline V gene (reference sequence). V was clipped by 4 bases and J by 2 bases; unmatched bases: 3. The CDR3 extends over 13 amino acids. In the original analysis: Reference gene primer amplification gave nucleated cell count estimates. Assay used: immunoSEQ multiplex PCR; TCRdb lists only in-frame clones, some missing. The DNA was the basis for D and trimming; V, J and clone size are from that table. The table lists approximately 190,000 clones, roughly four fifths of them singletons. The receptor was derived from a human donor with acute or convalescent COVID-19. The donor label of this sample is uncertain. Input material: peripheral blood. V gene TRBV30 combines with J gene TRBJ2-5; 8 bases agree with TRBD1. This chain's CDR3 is CAWTRTGQETQYF. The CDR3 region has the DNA TGTGCCTGGACGAGGACAGGGCAAGAGACCCAGTACTTC.